The clone carrying this T cell receptor (beta chain) occurred a few times. Its matching antigen is unknown. Germline values: CDR1 MDHEN, CDR2 SYDVKM. Germline trimming cut 4 bases from V and 1 base from J; bases unmatched to any gene: 1. The CDR3 consists of 14 residues. This entry is derived from a study of identical twins. Findings and limits, study-wide: Cross-sectional statistics, not tracking of the same donors, supported the conclusions. Alpha sequences that were out-of-frame and twin-shared showed an excess of low generation probability. In monozygotic twins, models underestimated the sharing of out-of-frame TCR alpha. Clonotypes of the beta chain that were abundant in cord blood carried fewer insertions (memory repertoires showed none).

TCRdb re-called the 5' RACE reads with MiXCR, one entry per CDR3 protein. This repertoire shows 700,000 to 950,000 distinct CDR3 sequences, about 12% found once; its top ten account for about 1.5%. The data were also submitted as part of a second study, on yellow fever vaccine responses in identical twins.

Specimen: PBMCs. This receptor was obtained from a woman between 18 and 29 years old in good health. This chain links TRBV28 with TRBJ1-1, with 9 positions matching TRBD1. The CDR3 region is CASSWDRENTEAFF. The CDR3 DNA reads TGTGCCAGCAGTTGGGACAGGGAGAACACTGAAGCTTTCTTT.